This T cell receptor (beta chain) was profiled in a study of identifying expanded T cells in peripheral blood. Method: immunoSEQ multiplex PCR; TCRdb's copy keeps in-frame clones and lacks some. The sample consists of around 100,000 clones, around 88% of them appearing once. The V end was cut by 5 bases, the J end by 0 bases, with 14 bases between. This CDR3 contains 16 residues. Germline V gene data show CDR1 as PRHDT and CDR2 as FYEKMQ (reference sequence). Collection occurred without any documented infections or immune events in donors. Comment on this clone: Its matching antigen is unknown.

Points from the study as a whole: Over about two and four weeks, about 16 and 20 clones changed, versus around 1.3 between replicates. Roughly two-week clone count variance significantly increased as total template count grew.

The origin of this receptor is a person between 18 and 69 years old in good health. The sequenced material came from blood. The chain couples TRBV13 to TRBJ2-1; D is unresolved. CDR3 coding DNA: TGTGCCAGCAGCCTTGAACTGGCGAGCTCCTACAATGAGCAGTTCTTC. The encoded protein is CASSLELASSYNEQFF.